This T cell receptor beta chain was captured in a study of OX40 agonist ivuxolimab in advanced cancers. About the investigation overall: Ivuxolimab was an agonistic, fully human IgG2 monoclonal antibody directed against OX40 (CD134), a costimulatory receptor. Intravenous ivuxolimab was administered to patients every 2 weeks at six dose levels: 0.01, 0.1, 0.3, 1.5, 3 and 10 mg/kg. Among the roughly 52 dose-escalation patients, approximately 20 had hepatocellular carcinoma, some 15 melanoma, 9 renal cell carcinoma and 9 head and neck cancer. A male proportion of around 80% and a mean age of 60 years, ranging from roughly 20 to 80, were recorded for the dose-escalation cohort. Prior anti-PD-1, anti-PD-L1 or anti-CTLA-4 therapy was permitted, and 35% to 40% of dose-escalation patients had received checkpoint inhibitors. Three dose-escalation patients achieved partial responses, one with hepatocellular carcinoma and two with cutaneous melanoma. The point of sequencing TCRbeta in the periphery was to test whether ivuxolimab changed TCR sequence diversity and drove clonal T-cell expansion. The paper covers the monotherapy dose-escalation part of the phase I ivuxolimab trial, which included N ≈ 57 patients. General findings and caveats noted by the study authors: Low levels of normalized T-cell clonal expansion were also seen in some patients who did not respond. Antigen specificity was not determined for the clonally expanded peripheral T cells. In partial responders in the 0.1-3.0 mg/kg groups, normalized peripheral clonal expansion was found to be among the lowest, especially among CD8+ T cells. On average, CD8+ T cells showed more expanded clones than CD4+ T cells after ivuxolimab. At doses of 0.1 to 3.0 mg/kg, clonal expansion of both CD4+ and CD8+ blood T cells was observed from baseline to week 6.

For sequencing of the TCRbeta CDR3 region, genomic DNA was extracted from the sorted cells. The immunoSEQ Assay was used to sequence the TCRbeta CDR3 regions. Here the immuneACCESS table is served through TCRdb, limited to in-frame sequences with V and J called. Missing clones are a known gap in these copies; in checked studies unresolved V genes cover under half, and the rest lacks a known reason. The sample contains 30,000 to 35,000 clones, about four fifths of them found a single time. The ten most abundant clones make up approximately 12% of the sample. The trial excluded patients who had a history of autoimmune disease or were on systemic immunosuppression. Peripheral blood for TCR sequencing was drawn from every dose cohort at baseline, at cycle 4 day 1 and at cycle 7 day 1. Samples were obtained from an open-label, multicenter, first-in-human phase I dose-escalation trial of ivuxolimab. The trial enrolled adults with locally advanced or metastatic head and neck squamous cell, hepatocellular, melanoma or renal cell carcinoma. Before TCR sequencing, CD4+ and CD8+ T cells were separately sorted from peripheral blood.

The CDR3 sequence holds 13 residues, the cysteine and phenylalanine included. The only DNA kept is the CDR3, 39 bases in frame from the first base. CDR1 is given as LNHDA and CDR2 as SQIVND, both from the germline V gene (reference sequence). After removal of 7 bases from V and 4 bases from J, the junction retains 6 bases not matched to a gene. Remarks on this clone: Its cognate antigen has yet to be identified. Qualities for individual bases were not recorded, and no much larger clone is one base off.

The V gene is TRBV19 and the J gene is TRBJ2-7, and 8 junction bases match TRBD2. Sequences were derived from CD4+ or CD8+ T cells sorted from blood, sampled in a trial of the OX40 agonist ivuxolimab. The source of this sequence is an adult with an advanced solid tumor such as melanoma, head and neck, liver or kidney cancer. Here the CDR3 is given as CASKASGGYEQYF. The DNA sequence reads TGTGCCAGTAAAGCCAGCGGGGGATACGAGCAGTACTTC.